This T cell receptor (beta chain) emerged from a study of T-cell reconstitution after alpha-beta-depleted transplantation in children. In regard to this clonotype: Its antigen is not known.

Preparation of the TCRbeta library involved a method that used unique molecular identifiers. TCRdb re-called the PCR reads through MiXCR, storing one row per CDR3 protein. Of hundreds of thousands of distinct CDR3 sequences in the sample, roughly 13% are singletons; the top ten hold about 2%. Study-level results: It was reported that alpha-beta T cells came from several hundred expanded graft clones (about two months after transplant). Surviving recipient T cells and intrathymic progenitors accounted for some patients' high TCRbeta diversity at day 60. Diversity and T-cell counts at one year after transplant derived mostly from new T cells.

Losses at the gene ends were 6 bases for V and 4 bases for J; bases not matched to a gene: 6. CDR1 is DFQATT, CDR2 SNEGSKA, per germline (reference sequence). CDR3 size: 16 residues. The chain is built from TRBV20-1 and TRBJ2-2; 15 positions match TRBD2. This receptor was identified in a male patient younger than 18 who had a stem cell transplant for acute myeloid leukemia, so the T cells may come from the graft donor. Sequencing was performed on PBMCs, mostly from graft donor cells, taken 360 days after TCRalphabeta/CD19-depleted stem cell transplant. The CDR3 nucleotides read TGCAGTGCGGGGACTAGCGGGAGGAAGGGCACCGGGGAGCTGTTTTTT. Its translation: CSAGTSGRKGTGELFF.